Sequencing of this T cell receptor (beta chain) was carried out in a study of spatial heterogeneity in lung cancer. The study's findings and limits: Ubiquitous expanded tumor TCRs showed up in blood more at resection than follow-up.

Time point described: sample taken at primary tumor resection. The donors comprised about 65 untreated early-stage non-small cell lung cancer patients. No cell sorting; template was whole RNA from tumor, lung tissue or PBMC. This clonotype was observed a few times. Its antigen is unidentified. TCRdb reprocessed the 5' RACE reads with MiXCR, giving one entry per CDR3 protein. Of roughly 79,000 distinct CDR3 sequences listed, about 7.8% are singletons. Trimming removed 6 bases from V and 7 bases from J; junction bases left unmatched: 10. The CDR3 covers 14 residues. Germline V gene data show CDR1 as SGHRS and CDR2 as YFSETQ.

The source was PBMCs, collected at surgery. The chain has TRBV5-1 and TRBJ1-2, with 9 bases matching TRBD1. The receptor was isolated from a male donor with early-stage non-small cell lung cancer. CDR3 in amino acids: CASTRDRDFGGYTF. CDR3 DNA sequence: TGCGCCAGCACCAGGGACAGGGACTTCGGTGGCTACACCTTC.